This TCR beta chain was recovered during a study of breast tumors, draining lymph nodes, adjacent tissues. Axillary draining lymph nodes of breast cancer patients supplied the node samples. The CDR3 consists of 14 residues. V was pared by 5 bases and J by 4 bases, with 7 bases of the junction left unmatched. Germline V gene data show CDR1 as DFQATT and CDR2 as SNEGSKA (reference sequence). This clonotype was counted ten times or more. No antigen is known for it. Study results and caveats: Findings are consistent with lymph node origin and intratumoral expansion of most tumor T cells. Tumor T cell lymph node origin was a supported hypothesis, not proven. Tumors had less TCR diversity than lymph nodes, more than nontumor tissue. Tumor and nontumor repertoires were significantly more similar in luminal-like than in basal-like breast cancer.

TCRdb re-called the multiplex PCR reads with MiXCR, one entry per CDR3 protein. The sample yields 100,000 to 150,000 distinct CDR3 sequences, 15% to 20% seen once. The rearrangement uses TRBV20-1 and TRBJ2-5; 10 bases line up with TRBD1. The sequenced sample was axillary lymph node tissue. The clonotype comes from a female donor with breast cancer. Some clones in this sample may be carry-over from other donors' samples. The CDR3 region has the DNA TGCAGTGCTCGGGACAGGGGCGTTGGAGAGACCCAGTACTTC. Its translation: CSARDRGVGETQYF.